This T cell receptor (beta chain) is drawn from a study of CD8+CD57+ T cells in acquired aplastic anemia. Study results and caveats: Overlap between patients and controls comprised about 28 CD8+ CDR3 sequences. Patients and healthy controls showed no significant CD8+ Simpson's diversity difference.

Investigators profiled TCR beta VDJ and CDR3 from genomic DNA template. A single record per CDR3 protein comes from TCRdb applying MiXCR to the reads. The sample lists about 40,000 distinct CDR3 sequences, roughly two thirds occurring once. CD8+CD57+ cell expansion had been shown by flow cytometry in patients chosen for sequencing. Severe acquired aplastic anemia was the diagnosis recorded for all patients. The V gene's germline CDR1 is SNHLY and CDR2 FYNNEI. J lost 5 bases, V lost 3 bases, and 5 bases had no gene match. The CDR3 runs 14 residues. About this clonotype: Its antigen remains unknown.

The chain employs TRBV2 and TRBJ2-5, with 8 bases that match TRBD1. This clonotype was obtained from a human donor with aplastic anemia. The sample taken for sequencing was sorted CD4+, CD8+, or CD8+CD57+ T cells (not recorded which) from PBMCs. For the CDR3, the DNA is TGTGCCAGCAGTGACAGGGGGCGCGAGGAGACCCAGTACTTC. Its translation: CASSDRGREETQYF.